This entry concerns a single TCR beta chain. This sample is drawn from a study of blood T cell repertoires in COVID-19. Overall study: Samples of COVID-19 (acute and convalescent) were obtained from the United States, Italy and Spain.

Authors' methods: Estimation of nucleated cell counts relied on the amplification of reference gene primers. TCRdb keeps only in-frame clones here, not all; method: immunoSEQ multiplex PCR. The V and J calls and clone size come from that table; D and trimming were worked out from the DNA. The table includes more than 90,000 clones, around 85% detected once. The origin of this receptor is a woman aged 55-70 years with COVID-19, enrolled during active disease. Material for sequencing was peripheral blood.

CDR3: CSVAGGLGGYTF. DNA for the CDR3: TGCAGCGTTGCGGGGGGCTTGGGAGGCTACACCTTC. The chain employs TRBV29-1 and TRBJ1-2; D possibly corresponds to TRBD1 (6 bases). The V and J ends lost 4 bases and 8 bases respectively, with 14 bases between them. CDR1 and CDR2 from the germline V gene are SQVTM and ANQGSEA. CDR3 length equals 12 residues.